This entry features one TCR beta chain sequence. The data stem from a study of shared T cell receptors in the human thymus. The data were produced by immunoSEQ multiplex PCR, yet TCRdb's version contains in-frame clones alone and is incomplete. The table lists 72,000 or so clones, around 96% of them singletons, with around 0.035% in the top ten. The CDR3 contains 19 residues. Germline V gene sequence: CDR1 LGHNA, CDR2 YSLEER. V was clipped by 0 bases and J by 1 base, with 19 bases between them. This TCR derives from a human donor. The chain links TRBV4-3 to TRBJ2-1; D is perhaps TRBD2 (5 bases). The sequenced sample consisted of thymocytes. The CDR3 DNA sequence: TGCGCCAGCAGCCAAGAATCGGGTTCGGCTAGCCCTTCCTACAATGAGCAGTTCTTC. Translated, it gives CASSQESGSASPSYNEQFF.